The 29 T cell receptor beta chains below come from one sample, sequenced in a study of T cells in Graves' hyperthyroidism and ophthalmopathy. Amplified TCR beta CDR3 regions derived from RNA transcripts. HTBI primers were employed in a first-round RT-PCR of the TCR CDR3. A single record per CDR3 protein comes from TCRdb applying MiXCR to the multiplex PCR reads. The table shows nearly 750,000 distinct CDR3 sequences, with around a third occurring only once. Sequenced material: blood. Receptors originate from a woman in her thirties or forties with Graves' hyperthyroidism.

As concerns this clonotype: Just one base apart from a much larger clone, this may be a read error. No conserved phenylalanine or tryptophan ends this CDR3, so it is likely a read error. This chain connects TRBV7-8 to TRBJ2-7, with no clear D. Germline assignment: CDR1 SGHVS and CDR2 FQNEAQ. The CDR3 covers 15 residues. V was trimmed by 1 base and J by 0 bases, leaving 10 bases between them. CDR3 region: CASSLVPQSSYEQYL. As DNA, the CDR3 is TGTGCCAGCAGCTTAGTACCGCAAAGCTCCTACGAGCAGTACCTC.

The sample holds many counts of this clonotype. The chain joins TRBV11-2 to TRBJ2-7; the D is unclear. The CDR3 extends over 15 amino acids. Germline CDR1 SGHAT, CDR2 FQNNGV. With 4 bases removed from V and 2 bases from J, the gap between germline ends came to 15 bases. Here the CDR3 DNA reads TGTGCCAGCAGCTCAACCCAGGTCAGACCCTACGAGCAGTACTTC. Translation: CASSSTQVRPYEQYF.

V is TRBV9 and J is TRBJ2-3; tentative D call: TRBD1 (6 bases). The CDR3 totals 13 residues. Germline V lookup: CDR1 SGDLS, CDR2 YYNGEE. The V end lost 3 bases, the J end lost 5 bases, and 10 bases lay between the germline ends. Written as DNA, the CDR3 is TGTGCCAGCAGCGGGGGGCCAGGAGATACGCAGTATTTT. Translation gives CASSGGPGDTQYF.

This clonotype has at least ten counts. This chain uses TRBV14 with TRBJ1-1; 7 bases map to TRBD1. Germline V gene sequence: CDR1 SGHDN, CDR2 FVKESK. The V segment lost 9 bases and the J segment 1 base; nucleotides outside the gene matches: 5. This CDR3 contains 13 residues. CDR3 amino acids: CARPDRRNTEAFF. For the CDR3, the DNA is TGTGCCAGACCGGACAGGCGGAACACTGAAGCTTTCTTT. Combining the CDR3 with reference TRBV14 and TRBJ1-1 gives the whole variable domain EAGVTQFPSHSVIEKGQTVTLRCDPISGHDNLYWYRRVMGKEIKFLLHFVKESKQDESGMPNNRFLAERTGGTYSTLKVQPAELEDSGVYFCARPDRRNTEAFFGQGTRLTVV.

The genes are TRBV11-2 and TRBJ2-5, with TRBD1 matching over 7 bases. The J segment lost 3 bases and the V segment lost 5 bases, leaving 12 bases of the junction unmatched. CDR1 is SGHAT and CDR2 is FQNNGV in the germline V gene. The CDR3 loop spans 16 amino acids. The CDR3 coding sequence is TGTGCCAGCAGCCGCCAAAGACAGGGCAATGAAGAGACCCAGTACTTC. This gives the protein CASSRQRQGNEETQYF.

In its sample, this clonotype was seen many times. The genes are TRBV10-2 and TRBJ2-2; possibly TRBD1 for D (5 bases). Looked up from germline, CDR1 is WSHSY and CDR2 is SAAADI. The CDR3 is 12 residues long. Trimming shortened V by 6 bases and J by 7 bases, and 9 bases separated the two germline ends. CDR3 in DNA: TGCGCCAGCAGGGCCAGGGACGGGGAGCTGTTTTTT. Translated, it gives CASRARDGELFF.

The table lists this clonotype with many counts. CDR3 nucleotide sequence: TGTGCCAGCAGTTTTTACGGCAATCAGCCCCAGCATTTT. Translating gives CASSFYGNQPQHF. The chain carries TRBV12-3 or TRBV12-4 and TRBJ1-5; D unresolved. The germline V and J ends were trimmed by 3 bases and 2 bases, with 5 bases remaining between them. The CDR3 loop spans 13 amino acids.

The sample holds a few counts of this clonotype. The chain links TRBV19 to TRBJ2-2; D gene uncertain. The V gene lost 1 base and the J gene lost 3 bases, with 9 bases spanning the gap. The CDR3 sequence is 15 residues long. Germline loops: CDR1 LNHDA, CDR2 SQIVND (reference sequence). The CDR3 sequence is CASSIVAGYTGELFF. DNA of the CDR3: TGTGCCAGTAGTATAGTGGCAGGATACACCGGGGAGCTGTTTTTT.

This clonotype was observed a handful of times. The V gene is TRBV13, the J gene TRBJ2-2, with D hard to call. This CDR3 has 13 residues. The V gene's germline CDR1 is PRHDT and CDR2 FYEKMQ (reference sequence). The V and J ends lost 6 bases and 6 bases respectively, with 11 bases between them. The CDR3 DNA follows: TGTGCCAGCAGTTACTCGATGCCCGGGGAGCTGTTTTTT. Translated, it gives CASSYSMPGELFF.

This clonotype was observed at least ten times. The chain couples TRBV12-3 or TRBV12-4 to TRBJ1-6, with 7 positions matching TRBD1. The trim removed 6 bases at V and 7 bases at J, leaving 9 bases unmatched. This CDR3 is 15 amino acids long. The CDR3 coding sequence is TGTGCCAGCAGGACTACAGGGGAGGAAAATTCACCCCTCCACTTT. The encoded protein is CASRTTGEENSPLHF.

This clonotype appeared a few times. The V and J genes are TRBV7-9 and TRBJ1-1; D is undetermined. V gave up 4 bases and J gave up 0 bases, with 9 bases separating them. This CDR3 is 14 amino acids long. Germline V gives CDR1 SEHNR, CDR2 FQNEAQ (reference sequence). In nucleotides, the CDR3 is TGTGCCAGCAGCTCCCAGCTAATGAACACTGAAGCTTTCTTT. Protein: CASSSQLMNTEAFF.

The chain couples TRBV10-2 to TRBJ1-1, with a possible D match to TRBD1 (5 bases). The V end lost 8 bases, the J end lost 5 bases, and 9 bases lay between the germline ends. Germline assignment: CDR1 WSHSY and CDR2 SAAADI. There are 11 residues in the CDR3. The CDR3: CASWEGTEAFF. The CDR3, as DNA: TGCGCCAGCTGGGAGGGGACTGAAGCTTTCTTT.

The chain recombines TRBV6-2 or TRBV6-3 with TRBJ2-7, with a possible D match to TRBD1 (5 bases). Germline CDR1 is MNHEY and CDR2 is SVGEGT. This CDR3 region has 12 residues. Trimming stripped 10 bases from V and 5 bases from J, with 15 bases between. The CDR3 region is CANSQQGDEQYF. The CDR3 DNA reads TGTGCCAACAGCCAGCAGGGCGACGAGCAGTACTTC.

The chain couples TRBV20-1 to TRBJ2-7; D is undetermined. The ends were cut back, 5 bases at V and 7 bases at J, with 12 bases in the middle. This CDR3 is built from 11 residues. From germline, CDR1 is DFQATT and CDR2 SNEGSKA (reference sequence). The CDR3 DNA is TGCAGTGCTGGACCCGCTAATGAGCAGTACTTC. Its protein product is CSAGPANEQYF.

This clonotype was counted a few times. The chain employs TRBV7-2 and TRBJ1-5; 7 bases match TRBD1. With 6 bases clipped from V and 5 bases from J, the junction kept 4 bases outside the gene matches. Germline CDR1 reads SGHTA; CDR2 reads FQGNSA. The length of the CDR3 is 13 residues. In DNA, the CDR3 is TGTGCCAGCAGTTATGACAGGGATCAGCCCCAGCATTTT. It encodes CASSYDRDQPQHF. Using reference TRBV7-2 and TRBJ1-5 for the parts outside the CDR3, the full variable domain is GAGVSQSPSNKVTEKGKDVELRCDPISGHTALYWYRQSLGQGLEFLIYFQGNSAPDKSGLPSDRFSAERTGGSVSTLTIQRTQQEDSAVYLCASSYDRDQPQHFGDGTRLSIL.

Ten or more counts support this clonotype. The chain has TRBV19 and TRBJ1-2, with D unclear. In germline, CDR1 is LNHDA, CDR2 SQIVND (reference sequence). The V end lost 3 bases, the J end lost 3 bases, and 11 bases lay between the germline ends. This CDR3 is built from 14 residues. The CDR3 loop reads CASSIKGGDYGYTF. The DNA of the CDR3 is TGTGCCAGTAGTATCAAGGGTGGTGACTATGGCTACACCTTC.

This clonotype has at least ten counts. The J gene is TRBJ2-7, the V gene TRBV10-3; the match to TRBD2 covers 7 bases. V gave up 10 bases and J gave up 2 bases; unmatched junction bases: 11. Germline CDR1 and CDR2: ENHRY and SYGVKD. The CDR3 is made up of 14 amino acids. CDR3 protein: CATGGGGNTYEQYF. CDR3 in DNA: TGTGCCACGGGCGGGGGAGGGAACACCTACGAGCAGTACTTC.

The chain is built from TRBV15 and TRBJ1-2; weak D call: TRBD1 (5 bases). In germline, CDR1 is LNHNV, CDR2 YYDKDF (reference sequence). V shed 0 bases and J shed 3 bases, with 11 bases lying between them. The CDR3 totals 15 residues. In nucleotides, the CDR3 is TGTGCCACCAGCAGAGATCGGGGGAGGGACTATGGCTACACCTTC. Protein sequence: CATSRDRGRDYGYTF.

V is TRBV7-2 and J is TRBJ1-3; D unclear. CDR1 and CDR2 from the germline V gene are SGHTA and FQGNSA. CDR3 size: 17 residues. V lost 5 bases to trimming and J lost 0 bases, with 17 bases between them. The CDR3 sequence is CASSQDSAVISGNTIYF. The CDR3 coding sequence is TGTGCCAGCAGCCAAGATTCGGCAGTCATCTCTGGAAACACCATATATTTT.

The chain is built from TRBV7-8 and TRBJ2-7, with TRBD2 as a possible D gene (5 bases). The J call is doubtful: the DNA matches TRBJ2-1 better. The CDR3 runs 14 residues. The germline V gene has CDR1 SGHVS and CDR2 FQNEAQ. Here the CDR3 reads CASSHLLGYNEQFF. CDR3 sequence (DNA): TGTGCCAGCAGCCACCTACTAGGATACAATGAGCAGTTCTTC.

In this sample, this clonotype turned up once. The germline gene is not matched at one end of the junction; a read error may be the cause. The chain recombines TRBV12-3 or TRBV12-4 with TRBJ1-2; D is undetermined. The length of the CDR3 is 14 residues. CDR3 amino acids: CASSLSGANYGCTF. CDR3 sequence (DNA): TGTGCCAGCAGTTTATCCGGTGCTAACTATGGCTGCACCTTC.

This clonotype appeared many times. This chain links TRBV6-4 with TRBJ1-2; D unresolved. V was clipped by 2 bases and J by 8 bases, with 9 bases between them. The CDR3 is 12 residues long. Per germline, CDR1 MRHNA and CDR2 SNTAGT. The CDR3 region has the DNA TGTGCCAGCAGTGACGAGGGCGGAGGCTACACCTTC. Amino acids: CASSDEGGGYTF.

The V and J genes are TRBV28 and TRBJ2-7; 7 nucleotides line up with TRBD2. The CDR3 is made up of 15 amino acids. The trim removed 5 bases at V and 0 bases at J, leaving 7 bases unmatched. The V gene's germline CDR1 is MDHEN and CDR2 SYDVKM. In nucleotides, the CDR3 is TGTGCCAGCAGTCCGGAGAGGGACTACTCCTACGAGCAGTACTTC. As protein: CASSPERDYSYEQYF. The full variable domain, with the rest looked up from reference TRBV28 and TRBJ2-7, is DVKVTQSSRYLVKRTGEKVFLECVQDMDHENMFWYRQDPGLGLRLIYFSYDVKMKEKGDIPEGYSVSREKKERFSLILESASTNQTSMYLCASSPERDYSYEQYFGPGTRLTVT.

The V gene is TRBV5-1, the J gene TRBJ1-1; the D is unclear. V lost 0 bases and J 8 bases, leaving 11 bases between the germline ends. CDR1 and CDR2 from the germline V gene are SGHRS and YFSETQ. There are 13 residues in the CDR3. CDR3: CASSLDLAREAFF. The CDR3 DNA is TGCGCCAGCAGCTTGGATCTTGCCAGGGAAGCTTTCTTT.

This clonotype was counted between two and nine times. Given a much more abundant clone one base away, this may be a read error. The chain employs TRBV15 and TRBJ2-5; D is ambiguous. This CDR3 contains 13 residues. Germline lookup yields CDR1 LNHNV and CDR2 YYDKDF (reference sequence). CDR3 coding DNA: TGTGCCACCAGCAGAGGGTCCCAAGAGACCCAGCACTTC. It encodes CATSRGSQETQHF.

The genes are TRBV24-1 and TRBJ1-2; 8 bases match TRBD1. This CDR3 has 15 residues. Germline lookup yields CDR1 KGHDR and CDR2 SFDVKD. V gave up 11 bases and J gave up 0 bases; unmatched junction bases: 10. This CDR3 is CASSPGGQANYGYTF. DNA for the CDR3: TGTGCCAGCTCGCCAGGGGGCCAAGCTAACTATGGCTACACCTTC.

The gene calls are TRBV24-1 and TRBJ1-2; 9 nucleotides match TRBD1. The CDR3 runs to 15 residues. Trimming removed 3 bases from V and 3 bases from J; junction bases left unmatched: 4. The V gene's germline CDR1 is KGHDR and CDR2 SFDVKD. CDR3: CATSDHTGGDYGYTF. DNA for the CDR3: TGTGCCACCAGTGATCATACAGGGGGCGACTATGGCTACACCTTC.

In its sample, this clonotype was seen a few times. The chain has TRBV11-2 and TRBJ1-1; D gene uncertain. V lost 5 bases to trimming and J lost 0 bases, with 10 bases between them. In germline, CDR1 is SGHAT, CDR2 FQNNGV. This CDR3 comprises 14 residues. CDR3 nucleotide sequence: TGTGCCAGCAGCCCTTCCGTAATGAACACTGAAGCTTTCTTT. Its translation is CASSPSVMNTEAFF.

The sample holds many counts of this clonotype. This chain links TRBV7-9 with TRBJ1-2, with unresolved D. V lost 5 bases and J 0 bases, leaving 13 bases between the germline ends. Germline V gene sequence: CDR1 SEHNR, CDR2 FQNEAQ (reference sequence). The CDR3 runs to 15 residues. The CDR3: CASSRVRRTNYGYTF. The CDR3 DNA reads TGTGCCAGCAGCCGTGTACGGCGAACTAACTATGGCTACACCTTC. Combining the CDR3 with reference TRBV7-9 and TRBJ1-2 gives the whole variable domain DTGVSQNPRHKITKRGQNVTFRCDPISEHNRLYWYRQTLGQGPEFLTYFQNEAQLEKSRLLSDRFSAERPKGSFSTLEIQRTEQGDSAMYLCASSRVRRTNYGYTFGSGTRLTVV.